What follows are 27 T cell receptor beta chains derived from one specimen sequenced in a study of circulating CD8 cells and anti-PD-1 response in melanoma. Four subsets defined by PD-1 and/or TIGIT were sorted from live CD3+CD8+TCRalphabeta+ cells. Using approximately 14 ng of total RNA, TCR libraries were made with the QIAseq Immune Repertoire TCR panel. TCRdb re-derived calls from the reads in MiXCR, one entry per CDR3 protein. In the table there are fewer than 1,000 distinct CDR3 sequences, roughly 10% of which are singletons. Sequenced material: CD8+ T cells from PBMCs, taken at baseline or after one month of anti-PD-1 therapy (not recorded which). The receptors come from a human donor with melanoma.

Comment on this clonotype: This sequence may be a read error, since a much larger clone differs from it by one base. This chain joins TRBV20-1 and TRBJ2-7; D is ambiguous. The CDR3 spans 13 residues. Trimming shortened V by 3 bases and J by 8 bases, and 17 bases separated the two germline ends. Germline lookup yields CDR1 DFQATT and CDR2 SNEGSKA (reference sequence). CDR3 protein: CSASSSWGDKQYF. In nucleotides, the CDR3 is TGCAGTGCTAGTTCCTCCTGGGGTGACAAGCAGTACTTC.

V is TRBV19 and J is TRBJ2-5; 8 bases match TRBD1. Germline loops: CDR1 LNHDA, CDR2 SQIVND (reference sequence). This CDR3 spans 14 amino acids. V shed 9 bases and J 6 bases; nucleotides not matched to a gene: 12. The CDR3 DNA reads as TGTGCCAGCCGGTGGGGGCAGGGGGCTAAGACCCAGTACTTC. It specifies CASRWGQGAKTQYF.

This clonotype was observed a few times. Sequence at one end of the junction differs from germline and may be a read error. The chain links TRBV20-1 to TRBJ2-3, with TRBD2 as a possible D gene (5 bases). The germline V gene has CDR1 DFQATT and CDR2 SNEGSKA (reference sequence). CDR3 length equals 13 residues. CDR3 DNA: TGCGGTGCCCAAGGGTGGGAGAGGAATACGCAGTATTTT. This gives the protein CGAQGWERNTQYF.

Only one count was recorded for this clonotype. A much larger clone sits a single nucleotide away, making a read error possible. The V and J genes are TRBV5-5 and TRBJ2-7, with D unclear. CDR1 and CDR2 from the germline V gene are SGHKS and YYEKEE (reference sequence). The length of the CDR3 is 12 residues. CDR3 bases: TGTGCCAGCAACTTGGGTGGCTACAAGCAGTACTTC. It codes for CASNLGGYKQYF.

This clonotype is deemed medium-sized. The chain employs TRBV20-1 and TRBJ2-1, with 8 bases identical to TRBD1. The CDR3 is 15 residues long. CDR1 DFQATT and CDR2 SNEGSKA come from the germline V gene (reference sequence). V gave up 2 bases and J gave up 3 bases; unmatched junction bases: 6. This chain's CDR3 is CSARLTGTGYNEQFF. CDR3 DNA sequence: TGCAGTGCTAGACTCACCGGGACAGGCTACAATGAGCAGTTCTTC.

About this clonotype: A much larger clone differs from this one at a single base, so this may be a read error. Given the absence of the conserved phenylalanine or tryptophan at the CDR3 end, a read error is likely. The gene calls are TRBV20-1 and TRBJ1-4; D is perhaps TRBD1 (6 bases). The germline V and J ends were trimmed by 5 bases and 8 bases, with 18 bases remaining between them. The CDR3 extends over 14 amino acids. Germline CDR1 and CDR2: DFQATT and SNEGSKA (reference sequence). CDR3 nucleotides: TGCAGTGCTGGGTTGGGACAATGGGGGGAAAAACTGTTTCTT. Protein: CSAGLGQWGEKLFL.

This clonotype is medium-sized within its sample. V and J are TRBV14 and TRBJ2-1; a possible D gene is TRBD1 (5 bases). V gave up 4 bases and J gave up 2 bases, with 18 bases separating them. From germline, CDR1 is SGHDN and CDR2 FVKESK. The CDR3 consists of 17 residues. CDR3 amino acids: CASSRGHPAIPYNEQFF. The CDR3 nucleotides read TGTGCCAGCAGCCGAGGACATCCTGCGATTCCCTACAATGAGCAGTTCTTC.

As to this clonotype: A read error is possible here, since a much larger clone lies one base away. The chain is built from TRBV12-5 and TRBJ2-3; D assignment may be TRBD1 or TRBD2 (5 bases each). This CDR3 region has 17 residues. Per the germline V gene, CDR1 is LGHNT and CDR2 is FRNRAP. CDR3 residues: CASGLSSGIVLTGTQYF. Here the CDR3 DNA reads TGTGCTAGTGGTCTCTCCTCGGGGATAGTCCTCACAGGTACGCAGTATTTT.

This clonotype appeared a few times. J is TRBJ2-2 and V is TRBV7-3; D is undetermined. Germline CDR1 is SGHTA and CDR2 is FQGTGA. The CDR3 consists of 14 residues. V was trimmed by 2 bases and J by 2 bases, leaving 6 bases between them. The CDR3 DNA is TGTGCCAGCAGCTTAGGTGACAACACCGGGGAGCTGTTTTTT. Translated: CASSLGDNTGELFF.

This clonotype was observed a few times. The genes are TRBV12-3 or TRBV12-4 and TRBJ2-1, with 7 bases matching TRBD2. The CDR3 contains 14 residues. The trim removed 2 bases at V and 4 bases at J, leaving 2 bases unmatched. This CDR3 is CASSLTSEYNEQFF. For the CDR3, the DNA is TGTGCCAGCAGTTTAACTAGCGAGTACAATGAGCAGTTCTTC.

This clonotype is labeled as large. The genes are TRBV7-9 and TRBJ1-3, with TRBD1 as a possible D gene (5 bases). Germline loops: CDR1 SEHNR, CDR2 FQNEAQ (reference sequence). This CDR3 is built from 16 residues. Trimming left V 5 bases short and J 0 bases short, with 14 bases between. Here the CDR3 reads CASSATVGLSGNTIYF. The CDR3 DNA sequence: TGTGCCAGCAGCGCGACAGTCGGTCTCTCTGGAAACACCATATATTTT.

In its sample, this clonotype ranks as medium-sized. The chain joins TRBV6-2 or TRBV6-3 to TRBJ2-2; perhaps TRBD2 as D (5 bases). CDR1 is MNHEY, CDR2 SVGEGT, per germline. The CDR3 has 14 amino acids. V was cut by 7 bases and J by 0 bases, with 9 bases left in between. This CDR3 is CASKSGPNTGELFF. In nucleotides, the CDR3 is TGTGCCAGCAAGAGCGGCCCGAACACCGGGGAGCTGTTTTTT.

This clonotype counts as medium-sized. This chain connects TRBV19 to TRBJ2-7, with D possibly TRBD1 on 6 matching bases. CDR3 length equals 12 residues. V was trimmed by 8 bases and J by 2 bases, leaving 10 bases between them. CDR1 is LNHDA and CDR2 is SQIVND in the germline V gene (reference sequence). CDR3 sequence: CASGRGPYEQYF. CDR3 DNA: TGTGCCAGTGGCAGGGGTCCCTACGAGCAGTACTTC.

Within the sample, this clonotype is medium-sized. The J gene is TRBJ2-5, the V gene TRBV7-9, with D unresolved. Germline V gives CDR1 SEHNR, CDR2 FQNEAQ (reference sequence). This CDR3 contains 13 residues. V was clipped by 0 bases and J by 5 bases, with 7 bases between them. The CDR3 DNA is TGTGCCAGCAGCTTAGCCATTCAGGAGACCCAGTACTTC. Residues: CASSLAIQETQYF.

This rearrangement joins TRBV6-5 to TRBJ2-7; no definite D call. CDR3 length: 14 amino acids. V was shortened by 3 bases and J by 4 bases, with 13 bases between the two germline ends. The V gene's germline CDR1 is MNHEY and CDR2 SVGAGI. CDR3 sequence: CASSYGRKPYEQYF. The CDR3, as DNA: TGTGCCAGCAGTTATGGCAGGAAACCTTACGAGCAGTACTTC.

By sample share, this clonotype is medium-sized. This sequence joins TRBV12-3 or TRBV12-4 and TRBJ2-1; D perhaps matches TRBD2 (5 bases). The CDR3 is 14 amino acids. Trimming took 7 bases from V and 4 from J, leaving 14 bases between them. This CDR3 reads CASTFGSGYNEQFF. The CDR3 nucleotides read TGTGCCAGCACATTTGGGAGCGGATACAATGAGCAGTTCTTC.

In this sample, this clonotype is medium-sized (0.01 to 0.1%). The chain recombines TRBV2 with TRBJ2-3; tentative D call: TRBD2 (6 bases). This CDR3 has 15 amino acids. CDR1 SNHLY and CDR2 FYNNEI come from the germline V gene. V shed 7 bases and J shed 10 bases, with 24 bases lying between them. The CDR3, as DNA: TGTGCCAGCATCCCGCCGGGTAGCGGTTCCGGTGCGCAGTATTTT. Its translation is CASIPPGSGSGAQYF.

This clonotype is judged medium-sized (0.01 to 0.1%). The DNA for the CDR3 is TGTGCCATCAGTGAGTCTTTCCAGGGGGCGTCTTCCGAACGCCTTAACTATGGCTACACCTTC. Its protein product is CAISESFQGASSERLNYGYTF. This chain links TRBV10-3 with TRBJ1-2; 8 nucleotides agree with TRBD1. The germline CDR1 and CDR2 sequences are ENHRY and SYGVKD. V was clipped by 0 bases and J by 1 base; unmatched bases: 19. The CDR3 length is 21 residues.

This clonotype has just a few counts. The J gene is TRBJ1-1, the V gene TRBV4-3; a possible D gene is TRBD1 (5 bases). The CDR3 runs 14 residues. Germline CDR1 reads LGHNA; CDR2 reads YSLEER. The V end lost 4 bases, the J end lost 0 bases, and 9 bases lay between the germline ends. The CDR3 nucleotides are TGCGCCAGCAGCCGAGGGACGGTGAACACTGAAGCTTTCTTT. Translating gives CASSRGTVNTEAFF.

Judged by abundance, this clonotype is medium-sized. V usage is TRBV6-5 and J usage is TRBJ2-1; 9 positions match TRBD2. Germline CDR1 and CDR2: MNHEY and SVGAGI. V gave up 2 bases and J gave up 10 bases; unmatched junction bases: 3. This CDR3 is 13 amino acids long. As DNA, the CDR3 is TGTGCCAGCAGTTACATTAGCGGGGGAGAGCAGTTCTTC. Protein: CASSYISGGEQFF.

For this clonotype: This sequence may be a read error, since a much larger clone differs from it by one base. This CDR3 fails to terminate in the conserved phenylalanine or tryptophan, so it likely reflects a read error. The chain carries TRBV12-5 and TRBJ2-5; 7 bases match TRBD1. Per the germline V gene, CDR1 is LGHNT and CDR2 is FRNRAP. Germline trimming cut 5 bases from V and 4 bases from J; bases unmatched to any gene: 10. The CDR3 has 15 amino acids. For the CDR3, the DNA is TGTGCTAGTGGTCCCCGGGACAGAGCAGGAGAGACCCAGTACCTC. This sequence encodes CASGPRDRAGETQYL.

This clonotype occurred a few times. The chain has TRBV24-1 and TRBJ2-1, with D hard to call. The length of the CDR3 is 11 residues. The germline CDR1 and CDR2 sequences are KGHDR and SFDVKD. Trimming removed 9 bases from V and 6 bases from J, with 8 bases in between. In DNA form, the CDR3 reads TGTGCCACCGAGTATGGCAATGAGCAGTTCTTC. Its protein is CATEYGNEQFF.

A remark on this clonotype: At one end the junction does not follow the germline gene, possibly because of a read error. The chain combines TRBV7-6 with TRBJ2-3, with 10 bases aligning to TRBD1. There are 13 residues in the CDR3. The germline gives CDR1 SGHVS, CDR2 FNYEAQ. The CDR3 nucleotides are TGTGCCGGCAGAGGACAGGGGGCAGATACGCAGTATTTT. It encodes CAGRGQGADTQYF.

This clonotype is medium-sized by share. The genes are TRBV23-1 and TRBJ2-7; 7 bases are a match to TRBD1. TRBV23-1 is marked as an open reading frame, function uncertain. This CDR3 is 12 amino acids long. V lost 7 bases and J lost 6; bases outside the gene matches: 6. The CDR3 protein is CASKQGCAEQYF. CDR3 sequence (DNA): TGCGCCAGCAAACAGGGGTGTGCCGAGCAGTACTTC.

In its sample, this clonotype ranks as medium-sized. This chain's CDR3 is CASSFSGGLTGELFF. CDR3 bases: TGTGCCAGCAGCTTTAGCGGGGGGCTGACCGGGGAGCTGTTTTTT. V is TRBV5-5 and J is TRBJ2-2; 10 nucleotides match TRBD2. CDR3 size: 15 residues. Germline V lookup: CDR1 SGHKS, CDR2 YYEKEE (reference sequence). V lost 2 bases and J lost 5; bases outside the gene matches: 3.

By proportion, this clonotype is medium-sized (0.01 to 0.1%). The chain has TRBV18 and TRBJ2-3; 9 bases are a match to TRBD1. With 4 bases clipped from V and 0 bases from J, the junction kept 8 bases outside the gene matches. Germline values: CDR1 KGHSH, CDR2 LQKENI. This CDR3 comprises 17 residues. CDR3 amino acids: CASSQNLQGASTDTQYF. DNA of the CDR3: TGTGCCAGCTCACAGAATCTACAGGGGGCGAGCACAGATACGCAGTATTTT.

Judged by abundance, this clonotype is medium-sized. The chain links TRBV6-1 to TRBJ1-5; 11 positions agree with TRBD1. Germline V lookup: CDR1 MNHNS, CDR2 SASEGT. CDR3 length: 16 residues. Trimming at V came to 1 base and at J to 7 bases, leaving 6 bases not matched to a gene. For the CDR3, the DNA is TGTGCCAGCAGTGAAGGGGTTGGACAGGGGGCCCAGCCCCAGCATTTT. Translation: CASSEGVGQGAQPQHF.